The T cell receptor beta chain under discussion was sequenced for a study of blood T cell repertoires in COVID-19. Authors' methods: Reference gene primer amplification gave estimated nucleated cell counts. TCRdb keeps only in-frame clones here, not all; method: immunoSEQ multiplex PCR. V and J calls and clone size come straight from that table; D and trimming were deduced from the DNA. The repertoire holds more than 400,000 clones, with around 90% as singletons. J gave up 4 bases and V 0 bases, and 5 bases lay outside the gene matches. The CDR3 has 16 amino acids. In germline, CDR1 is SGHRS, CDR2 YFSETQ. Recruits, aged about 18 to 95 years, lived in about two dozen US areas.

The source material was PBMCs or T cells enriched from blood (not recorded which). This chain connects TRBV5-1 to TRBJ2-2; 8 nucleotides line up with TRBD2. The receptor comes from a man younger than 35 who had recovered from COVID-19. For the CDR3, the DNA is TGCGCCAGCAGCTTGGGGGCCCGGGAGGGCACCGGGGAGCTGTTTTTT. Protein product: CASSLGAREGTGELFF.